This T cell receptor (beta chain) was retrieved from a study of breast tumors, draining lymph nodes, adjacent tissues. General study results and limits: Data fit most tumor T cells coming from lymph node, expanding in tumor. Tumor T cell lymph node origin was a supported hypothesis, not proven. Tumor TCR diversity was below lymph nodes but above nontumor tissue.

V was pared by 1 base and J by 5 bases, with 7 bases of the junction left unmatched. Germline loops: CDR1 LNHNV, CDR2 YYDKDF (reference sequence). CDR3 length: 16 amino acids. TCRdb re-derived calls from the multiplex PCR reads in MiXCR, one entry per CDR3 protein. The sample lists about 230,000 distinct CDR3 sequences, roughly 30% occurring once. Axillary draining lymph nodes of breast cancer patients supplied the node samples. This clonotype was recorded many times. Its antigen is as yet unknown. The rearrangement joins TRBV15 to TRBJ2-5; 10 bases are a match to TRBD2. The clonotype originates from a female donor with breast cancer. Some clones in this sample may be carry-over from other donors' samples. The sample consisted of axillary lymph node tissue. CDR3 DNA sequence: TGTGCCACCAGCAGAGTGCTAGCGGGAGCCGGTGAGACCCAGTACTTC. It yields the protein CATSRVLAGAGETQYF.